The clone carrying this T cell receptor (beta chain) was observed once. The antigen remains unidentified. This sample stems from a study of OX40 agonist ivuxolimab in advanced cancers. General study findings and limits: The specificity for antigen of the expanded peripheral T cells was not determined.

The protocol was immunoSEQ multiplex PCR, while the TCRdb copy is restricted to in-frame clones and leaves out a portion. The data contain about 72,000 clones, about 86% of them seen just once; the ten biggest clones take up about 0.9%. The CDR3 consists of 16 residues. Germline V gene data show CDR1 as SGDLS and CDR2 as YYNGEE. Trimming pared 0 bases from V and 4 bases from J, leaving 13 bases between. The TCR was taken from an adult with an advanced solid tumor such as melanoma, head and neck, liver or kidney cancer. The source was CD4+ or CD8+ T cells sorted from blood, collected in a trial of the OX40 agonist ivuxolimab. The chain is built from TRBV9 and TRBJ1-4; D gene uncertain. The CDR3 sequence: CASSVAAGPINEKLFF. CDR3 in DNA: TGTGCCAGCAGCGTAGCTGCGGGCCCGATTAATGAAAAACTGTTTTTT. The full variable domain, in which reference TRBV9 and TRBJ1-4 provide the parts outside the CDR3, is DSGVTQTPKHLITATGQRVTLRCSPRSGDLSVYWYQQSLDQGLQFLIQYYNGEERAKGNILERFSAQQFPDLHSELNLSSLELGDSALYFCASSVAAGPINEKLFFGSGTQLSVL.